This TCR beta chain was identified in a study of a mutant IDH1 vaccine in newly diagnosed glioma. For the study at large: All eight of the vaccinations patients received fell in weeks 1, 3, 5, 7, 11, 15, 19 and 23. Investigators started vaccination 4-6 weeks after radiotherapy alone, or with temozolomide cycles. Study findings and constraints: Among all patients, vaccine-induced immune responses occurred in over 80%.

CDR1 is MDHEN and CDR2 is SYDVKM in the germline V gene. The ends were cut back, 3 bases at V and 4 bases at J, with 10 bases in the middle. The CDR3 sequence is 14 residues long. For this clone: Its antigen remains unknown.

Repertoires were generated with immunoSEQ multiplex PCR, while TCRdb's copy carries only in-frame clones and drops some. The table includes about 52,000 clones, 90% to 95% detected once. Time point here: week 11, during vaccination. A single vaccine dose contained 300 ug of mutant IDH1 20-mer peptide, and topical imiquimod was used with it. Astrocytomas found in donors were new, WHO grade 3 or 4, IDH1-mutant and ATRX-lost. The source material was PBMCs, sampled from a glioma patient whose treatment included an IDH1 peptide vaccine. This chain uses TRBV28 with TRBJ2-1; D gene ambiguous. This TCR derives from a man between 50 and 59 years old with glioma. The CDR3 loop is CASSLVNKYNEQFF. The DNA of the CDR3 is TGTGCCAGCAGTTTGGTGAACAAGTACAATGAGCAGTTCTTC. The full variable domain, completed using reference TRBV28 and TRBJ2-1, is DVKVTQSSRYLVKRTGEKVFLECVQDMDHENMFWYRQDPGLGLRLIYFSYDVKMKEKGDIPEGYSVSREKKERFSLILESASTNQTSMYLCASSLVNKYNEQFFGPGTRLTVL.